The clone carrying this TCR beta chain was seen repeatedly, ten times or more. With 10-nucleotide random UMIs, 5'RACE was used to make the cDNA. TCRdb analysed the 5' RACE reads with MiXCR anew, one entry per CDR3 protein. The data contain roughly 71,000 distinct CDR3 sequences, 3.9% of them singletons. The data are from a study of neurological immune-mediated disorders. The sequence came from a man between 25 and 39 years old with multiple sclerosis. The sample taken for sequencing was PBMCs.

CDR3 protein: CSARDRLFYEQYF. The CDR3 DNA follows: TGCAGTGCTAGAGATCGACTATTCTACGAGCAGTACTTC. The chain joins TRBV20-1 to TRBJ2-7, with D tentatively TRBD2 (5 bases). With 0 bases removed from V and 3 bases from J, the gap between germline ends came to 9 bases. CDR3 length equals 13 residues. From germline, CDR1 is DFQATT and CDR2 SNEGSKA (reference sequence).